This entry is about one TCR beta chain. Trimming took 0 bases from V and 6 from J; bases not matched to a gene: 4. There are 14 residues in the CDR3. Germline-derived CDR1 and CDR2 are SGHTA and FQGNSA. These data belong to a study of T cell changes during pregnancy in multiple sclerosis. Profiling relied on immunoSEQ multiplex PCR, and the TCRdb table lists in-frame clones only, not all of them. This sample has tens of thousands of clones; roughly 89% occur once, and the top ten carry less than 0.85%. This chain connects TRBV7-2 to TRBJ1-1; 7 bases fit TRBD1. This sequence was found in a female donor in good health, enrolled as a control in a pregnancy study. The sample in question was peripheral blood, obtained in the third trimester of pregnancy. The DNA of the CDR3 is TGTGCCAGCAGCTTAGCGTACAGGGGAGCTGAAGCTTTCTTT. Translated: CASSLAYRGAEAFF.